This is a list of T cell receptor beta chains from one sample in a study of T cells after yellow fever vaccination. A single record per CDR3 protein comes from TCRdb applying MiXCR to the 5' RACE reads. The sample includes approximately 510,000 distinct CDR3 sequences, 20% to 25% of them seen just once. Material: PBMCs, obtained roughly 20 days after the first yellow fever vaccination. The receptors were gathered from a man aged 18 to 30 who received the YFV17D yellow fever vaccine. The CDR3 runs from the conserved cysteine through the conserved F or W. D genes are given only for firm matches. Clone size is not always given. Where it is, it says once, few, many or a class for expanded clones.

CSVVKDTENTGELFF | TGCAGCGTTGTGAAGGACACGGAGAACACCGGGGAGCTGTTTTTT | TRBV29-1 | . | . | TRBJ2-2
CASSQVGGGRNQPQHF | TGTGCCAGCAGCCAAGTCGGGGGAGGGCGGAATCAGCCCCAGCATTTT | TRBV3-1 | few | . | TRBJ1-5
CASSLYRGINQPQHF | TGTGCCAGCTCACTTTACAGGGGGATCAATCAGCCCCAGCATTTT | TRBV18 | few | TRBD1 | TRBJ1-5
CASSLIGGVNYGYTF | TGTGCCAGCAGTTTGATCGGGGGAGTTAACTATGGCTACACCTTC | TRBV27 | few | . | TRBJ1-2
CASSPSGGGAGGELFF | TGTGCCAGCAGTCCCTCCGGCGGGGGGGCCGGCGGGGAGCTGTTTTTT | TRBV6-4 | many | TRBD2 | TRBJ2-2
CASSQDIRTSVPDTQYF | TGTGCCAGCAGCCAAGACATTAGGACTAGCGTTCCAGATACGCAGTATTTT | TRBV14 | . | TRBD2 | TRBJ2-3
CASRTRHTEAFF | TGTGCCAGCAGGACAAGGCACACTGAAGCTTTCTTT | TRBV28 | . | . | TRBJ1-1
CASSLWGVPRDDTQYF | TGTGCCAGCAGTTTGTGGGGGGTCCCTCGGGACGATACGCAGTATTTT | TRBV12-3/TRBV12-4 | few | . | TRBJ2-3
CATSRVGRYNSPLHF | TGTGCCACCAGCAGAGTGGGGAGATATAATTCACCCCTCCACTTT | TRBV15 | . | . | TRBJ1-6
CASSPRANTEAFF | TGTGCCAGTAGTCCAAGGGCGAACACTGAAGCTTTCTTT | TRBV19 | . | . | TRBJ1-1
CASSKGFGNTIYF | TGTGCCAGCAGCAAGGGGTTTGGAAACACCATATATTTT | TRBV21-1 | once | . | TRBJ1-3
CAISRDRGETQYF | TGTGCCATCAGTAGGGACAGGGGAGAGACCCAGTACTTC | TRBV10-3 | few | TRBD1 | TRBJ2-5
CSASHWSLREDGYTF | TGCAGTGCTTCCCATTGGTCGCTTAGGGAAGATGGCTACACCTTC | TRBV20-1 | once | . | TRBJ1-2
CASSVTGPYEQYF | TGTGCCAGCAGCGTGACAGGGCCCTACGAGCAGTACTTC | TRBV12-3/TRBV12-4 | . | TRBD1 | TRBJ2-7
CASSQDWRETQYF | TGCGCCAGCAGCCAAGATTGGCGGGAGACCCAGTACTTC | TRBV4-3 | few | . | TRBJ2-5
CASSQAGAGTVNNEQFF | TGCGCCAGCAGCCAAGCTGGCGCCGGGACCGTAAACAATGAGCAGTTCTTC | TRBV4-3 | few | . | TRBJ2-1
CSAAGSTGANVLTF | TGCAGTGCTGCAGGGTCAACTGGGGCCAACGTCCTGACTTTC | TRBV20-1 | . | . | TRBJ2-6
CATSRDRTSTDTQYF | TGTGCCACCAGCAGAGACAGAACGAGCACAGATACGCAGTATTTT | TRBV15 | few | . | TRBJ2-3
CSAWTVDHEQYF | TGCAGTGCCTGGACGGTGGACCACGAGCAGTACTTC | TRBV20-1 | . | . | TRBJ2-7
CSVWGRGEKLFF | TGCAGTGTTTGGGGGCGTGGGGAAAAACTGTTTTTT | TRBV20-1 | few | . | TRBJ1-4
CASSLQQGPQETQYF | TGCGCCAGCAGCCTGCAGCAGGGGCCCCAAGAGACCCAGTACTTC | TRBV5-1 | few | . | TRBJ2-5
CASTVTRHF | TGTGCCAGCACGGTGACCAGGCACTTC | TRBV2 | . | . | TRBJ1-2
CASSYSREMNTEAFF | TGTGCCAGCAGTTACTCCAGGGAAATGAACACTGAAGCTTTCTTT | TRBV6-2/TRBV6-3 | few | . | TRBJ1-1
CASSFSDFYTEAFF | TGTGCCAGCAGTTTCTCGGACTTTTACACTGAAGCTTTCTTT | TRBV27 | few | . | TRBJ1-1
CASRLGHGGYEQFF | TGTGCCAGCAGGCTTGGACACGGTGGGTATGAGCAGTTCTTC | TRBV5-6 | few | . | TRBJ2-1
CASSPGGREPQHF | TGTGCCAGCAGTCCCGGGGGGCGCGAGCCCCAGCATTTT | TRBV12-3/TRBV12-4 | few | . | TRBJ1-5
CSATVPTGRGETQYF | TGCAGTGCTACAGTACCCACAGGGAGGGGAGAGACCCAGTACTTC | TRBV20-1 | . | . | TRBJ2-5
CASSQPGGTGYGYTF | TGCGCCAGCAGCCAACCAGGGGGCACGGGCTATGGCTACACCTTC | TRBV4-1 | . | TRBD1 | TRBJ1-2
CASTQGTGPYGYTF | TGTGCCAGCACCCAAGGGACAGGGCCCTATGGCTACACCTTC | TRBV12-3/TRBV12-4 | few | TRBD1 | TRBJ1-2
CASRANPSGENTGELFF | TGTGCCAGCAGAGCCAACCCTAGCGGGGAGAACACCGGGGAGCTGTTTTTT | TRBV9 | . | TRBD2 | TRBJ2-2
CSARSGEVYGYTF | TGCAGTGCTAGGTCTGGGGAAGTTTATGGCTACACCTTC | TRBV20-1 | few | . | TRBJ1-2
CASSLSRWDTQYF | TGTGCCAGCAGCTTGAGTCGGTGGGATACGCAGTATTTT | TRBV7-3 | . | . | TRBJ2-3
CASSLVPTGVWETQYF | TGTGCCAGCAGTTTAGTCCCGACAGGGGTGTGGGAGACCCAGTACTTC | TRBV12-3/TRBV12-4 | . | TRBD1 | TRBJ2-5
CASSYYDGGGNEQFF | TGTGCCAGCAGTTACTATGACGGGGGGGGAAATGAGCAGTTCTTC | TRBV6-2/TRBV6-3 | many | TRBD2 | TRBJ2-1
CAISEGTGWGIQYF | TGTGCCATCAGTGAGGGGACAGGTTGGGGCATTCAGTACTTC | TRBV10-3 | . | TRBD1 | TRBJ2-4
CASSHLRTGGTDTQYF | TGCGCCAGCAGCCACCTCAGGACAGGCGGAACAGATACGCAGTATTTT | TRBV4-1 | . | TRBD1 | TRBJ2-3
CASTPYGNTEAFF | TGTGCCAGCACCCCCTACGGGAACACTGAAGCTTTCTTT | TRBV5-5 | few | . | TRBJ1-1
CASSNPGSTDTQYF | TGCGCCAGCAGCAACCCGGGCAGCACAGATACGCAGTATTTT | TRBV5-1 | . | . | TRBJ2-3
CASSLHDRLYEQYF | TGTGCCAGCAGTTTACACGACCGCCTTTACGAGCAGTACTTC | TRBV27 | many | . | TRBJ2-7
CASNLGQGVEKLFF | TGTGCCAGCAACCTGGGACAGGGGGTTGAAAAACTGTTTTTT | TRBV6-1 | few | TRBD1 | TRBJ1-4
CASSPGTPSYEQYF | TGTGCCAGCAGCCCCGGGACACCATCCTACGAGCAGTACTTC | TRBV5-5 | few | . | TRBJ2-7
CASSPKLAGAYEQYF | TGTGCCAGCTCACCAAAGTTAGCCGGGGCGTACGAGCAGTACTTC | TRBV18 | . | . | TRBJ2-7